This T cell receptor beta chain stems from a study of T cell responses to AZD1222 COVID-19 vaccine (dated by TCRdb to the early 2020s). Background for the entire study: AZD1222 recipients given second doses at about 4 weeks or at about 12 weeks were pooled, since spike-specific TCR depth and breadth were not found to differ between the two schedules. TCR sequencing was performed for about 250 trial participants, of whom some 200 were given two doses of AZD1222 and around 26 were given two doses of MenACWY control vaccine. Trial participants were enrolled by age into subgroups of 18-55, 56-69 and 70-plus years, and 148, 28 and 57 TCR-sequenced participants, respectively, were included in these subgroups. Results the study describes overall, beyond this receptor: Nearly half of unique spike-specific TCRs reportedly recognized epitopes outside regions mutated in the B.1.351 and B.1.1.7 variants. Conclusions about previously exposed vaccinees are limited, since just five or six AZD1222 recipients were seropositive for SARS-CoV-2 at baseline. After two AZD1222 doses, spike-specific TCR breadth and depth were significantly higher than at day 0 and than in MenACWY recipients. Most participants were white British and females outnumbered males, and the authors suggested that clonal diversity may have been underestimated. No day 14 peak-response samples were available, so repertoires were characterized only after the peak T cell response. The 56-69-year group was small, and its depth increase did not reach significance, likely because of low power. The vaccine-associated CD4 TCRs covered the entire spike protein, and the dominant responses fell in regions 160-218 and 743-854.

The CDR3 regions of human TCRbeta chains were analyzed by immunosequencing. Per the authors' processing: TCRs in the repertoires were matched against a reference library of SARS-CoV-2-specific TCRs that had been generated with the MIRA antigen-specificity platform. Breadth was defined as the fraction of unique TCRs that were SARS-CoV-2-associated, and depth was defined as the fraction of total T cells that were SARS-CoV-2-associated. Each spike-specific TCR was assigned to its reactive spike region and to a CD4 or CD8 class using the MIRA data. Log10-transformed breadth and depth values were compared by one-way ANOVA with Sidak's multiple comparisons tests. The source is immuneACCESS, and TCRdb retained only in-frame sequences with V and J called. Part of the clones is not carried over; for the studies checked, unresolved V genes explain less than half of this, and the remainder is unexplained. That table is the source of V, J and clone size, and D and trimming were worked out from the DNA. The sample table records about 140,000 clones; approximately 91% of these occur just once. Jointly, the top ten make up roughly 4.7% of the sample.

The germline V gene encodes CDR1 SGHAT and CDR2 FQNNGV. V is trimmed back by 6 bases and J by 2 bases, and the junction contains 16 bases that no gene match accounts for. Counted from cysteine to phenylalanine, this CDR3 has 19 amino acids. Just the 57-base CDR3 DNA is kept, in frame starting at base 1. Points on this clone: Its antigen specificity is not known. Within one base of it there is no much larger clone, and no base qualities were kept.

The time point label of this sample denotes: baseline before first vaccination. The vaccinee samples were drawn from two UK trials, COV001 and COV002, one of which was a single-blind randomized controlled phase 2/3 trial testing AZD1222 (ChAdOx1 nCoV-19) in healthy adults. For TCRbeta chain sequencing, PBMC samples from trial participants were taken at day 0 and at day 28 after the second dose. The V and J genes are TRBV11-2 and TRBJ2-7; the central 13 bases match TRBD2. The sequence derives from an adult in good health. Source: peripheral blood, taken on day 0 of AZD1222 vaccination. The CDR3 amino acid sequence is: CASRHYRTSGGRTAYEQYF. The DNA sequence reads TGTGCCAGCAGACATTACCGGACTAGCGGGGGACGGACGGCCTACGAGCAGTACTTC.